The 21 T cell receptor beta chains given below trace back to one sample, sequenced in a study of vaccination and CD4 T cells after COVID-19. Treatment in this sample: approximately 10-day PBMC culture with coronavirus spike peptide pools or control peptides (ViraFEST assay). The assay that was used to sequence DNA from cultured CD4+ T cells was the Oncomine TCR Beta short-read assay. TCRdb ran MiXCR on the PCR reads and lists one entry per CDR3 protein. The sample has roughly 10,000 distinct CDR3 sequences; roughly half are singletons. Antigens for these TCRs are unknown. Sequenced: CD4+ T cells from blood, cultured in vitro. These TCRs come from a human donor who had recovered from COVID-19.

This clonotype was picked up a small number of times. This chain connects TRBV27 to TRBJ1-2, with unresolved D. This CDR3 region has 13 residues. Germline V gives CDR1 MNHEY, CDR2 SMNVEV (reference sequence). V was pared by 8 bases and J by 1 base, with 11 bases between. CDR3 bases: TGTGCCAGCGGGCAGCCTCATAACTATGGCTACACCTTC. Translated: CASGQPHNYGYTF.

The rearrangement uses TRBV30 and TRBJ2-3; D not resolved. Germline CDR1 and CDR2: GTSNPN and SVGIG (reference sequence). V lost 2 bases and J lost 6, with 18 bases in between. The CDR3 runs 15 residues. The CDR3 spells CAWSPRRPVGDTQYF. The DNA of the CDR3 is TGTGCCTGGAGTCCCCGTAGGCCCGTTGGGGATACGCAGTATTTT.

The rearrangement links TRBV28 to TRBJ2-3; 7 bases are a match to TRBD2. The CDR3 loop spans 14 amino acids. Germline values: CDR1 MDHEN, CDR2 SYDVKM. J gave up 4 bases and V 7 bases, and 8 bases lay outside the gene matches. The chain's CDR3 is CASIAGGSADTQYF. As DNA, the CDR3 is TGTGCCAGCATCGCGGGCGGGAGCGCAGATACGCAGTATTTT.

The chain carries TRBV19 and TRBJ1-5; the D gene is possibly TRBD1 (6 bases). This CDR3 comprises 17 residues. Trimming pared 7 bases from V and 1 base from J, leaving 20 bases between. CDR1 is LNHDA and CDR2 is SQIVND in the germline V gene (reference sequence). The CDR3 sequence: CASNSHWGRGSNQPQHF. The CDR3 DNA follows: TGTGCCAGTAACTCCCACTGGGGCAGGGGAAGCAATCAGCCCCAGCATTTT. Full variable domain (outside the CDR3, taken from reference TRBV19 and TRBJ1-5): DGGITQSPKYLFRKEGQNVTLSCEQNLNHDAMYWYRQDPGQGLRLIYYSQIVNDFQKGDIAEGYSVSREKKESFPLTVTSAQKNPTAFYLCASNSHWGRGSNQPQHFGDGTRLSIL.

This clonotype was detected a few times. The gene calls are TRBV27 and TRBJ2-2; weak D call: TRBD2 (5 bases). V gave up 5 bases and J gave up 8 bases, with 15 bases separating them. Germline V gives CDR1 MNHEY, CDR2 SMNVEV (reference sequence). The CDR3 is 14 residues long. The CDR3 loop is CASSTRTLQGELFF. The CDR3 bases are TGTGCCAGCAGTACCCGGACTCTCCAAGGGGAGCTGTTTTTT.

V usage is TRBV28 and J usage is TRBJ1-2; D is perhaps TRBD1 (5 bases). Germline V lookup: CDR1 MDHEN, CDR2 SYDVKM. The CDR3 totals 15 residues. The V and J ends lost 7 bases and 0 bases respectively, with 15 bases between them. The CDR3 loop reads CASMPGAQANYGYTF. CDR3 bases: TGTGCCAGCATGCCCGGGGCCCAGGCTAACTATGGCTACACCTTC.

The chain employs TRBV12-3 or TRBV12-4 and TRBJ1-1; D unresolved. Trimming stripped 5 bases from V and 1 base from J, with 17 bases between. CDR3 length: 16 amino acids. The CDR3 region is CASSDSRLVTNTEAFF. The CDR3 DNA sequence: TGTGCCAGCAGTGACTCCCGGCTAGTGACGAACACTGAAGCTTTCTTT.

The chain links TRBV28 to TRBJ1-6; the D gene is possibly TRBD1 (6 bases). The V gene's germline CDR1 is MDHEN and CDR2 SYDVKM. This CDR3 contains 13 residues. Trimming pared 8 bases from V and 9 bases from J, leaving 14 bases between. The CDR3 DNA reads as TGTGCCAGCTTGGACAGCCTCCGTTCACCCCTCCACTTT. This encodes CASLDSLRSPLHF.

V is TRBV20-1 and J is TRBJ2-7; TRBD2 matches at 14 bases. J lost 2 bases, V lost 0 bases, and 9 bases had no gene match. The CDR3 has 18 residues. CDR1 and CDR2 from the germline V gene are DFQATT and SNEGSKA (reference sequence). Here the CDR3 reads CSARDLGTSGSTTYEQYF. The CDR3 DNA follows: TGCAGTGCTAGAGACTTAGGGACTAGCGGGAGTACGACCTACGAGCAGTACTTC.

The chain couples TRBV3-1 to TRBJ2-7; D ambiguous. Germline CDR1 and CDR2: LGHDT and YNNKEL (reference sequence). V gave up 4 bases and J gave up 3 bases, with 13 bases separating them. This CDR3 region has 14 residues. CDR3 DNA sequence: TGTGCCAGCAGCCCCCCCCCTCCATGCTACGAGCAGTACTTC. It yields the protein CASSPPPPCYEQYF.

The chain has TRBV6-2 or TRBV6-3 and TRBJ2-4; D might be TRBD2 (6 bases). CDR1 MNHEY and CDR2 SVGEGT come from the germline V gene. The V gene lost 4 bases and the J gene lost 7 bases, with 17 bases spanning the gap. This CDR3 region has 15 residues. CDR3 bases: TGTGCCAGCAGTTCCGGGACGGGAGCTAGGAACATTCAGTACTTC. It specifies CASSSGTGARNIQYF.

The chain couples TRBV2 to TRBJ2-2, with D hard to call. The CDR3 totals 14 residues. V was trimmed by 7 bases and J by 4 bases, leaving 13 bases between them. Germline assignment: CDR1 SNHLY and CDR2 FYNNEI. CDR3 nucleotide sequence: TGTGCCAGCATTAGGCTTTTGTTCACCGGGGAGCTGTTTTTT. Its translation is CASIRLLFTGELFF.

The chain employs TRBV5-1 and TRBJ1-5; D gene unclear. V was pared by 0 bases and J by 1 base, with 8 bases between. Germline CDR1 SGHRS, CDR2 YFSETQ. This CDR3 region has 15 residues. The CDR3 bases are TGCGCCAGCAGCTTGGCTGGTATGAGCAATCAGCCCCAGCATTTT. As protein: CASSLAGMSNQPQHF.

This chain links TRBV11-2 with TRBJ2-1, with a weak D call TRBD1 (6 bases). Germline CDR1 is SGHAT and CDR2 is FQNNGV. The CDR3 consists of 17 residues. The germline V and J ends were trimmed by 3 bases and 6 bases, with 21 bases remaining between them. CDR3 nucleotides: TGTGCCAGCAGCTTTCTTCTCGGGACACCGAGTCTCAATGAGCAGTTCTTC. Amino acids: CASSFLLGTPSLNEQFF.

The chain recombines TRBV19 with TRBJ2-2; 11 bases are a match to TRBD2. CDR1 is LNHDA and CDR2 is SQIVND in the germline V gene (reference sequence). Germline trimming cut 8 bases from V and 7 bases from J; bases unmatched to any gene: 9. The CDR3 is 15 residues long. CDR3 sequence reads: CASADSGREVGELFF. The CDR3 nucleotides are TGTGCCAGTGCCGATAGCGGGAGGGAAGTCGGGGAGCTGTTTTTT. Using reference TRBV19 and TRBJ2-2 for the parts outside the CDR3, the full variable domain is DGGITQSPKYLFRKEGQNVTLSCEQNLNHDAMYWYRQDPGQGLRLIYYSQIVNDFQKGDIAEGYSVSREKKESFPLTVTSAQKNPTAFYLCASADSGREVGELFFGEGSRLTVL.

This clonotype is classed as large. CDR3 sequence (DNA): TGTGCCAGCAGCTTAGAGCTGGGGCCTGAAGCTTTCTTT. Its translation: CASSLELGPEAFF. The rearrangement links TRBV7-2 to TRBJ1-1; D might be TRBD1 (5 bases). This CDR3 has 13 amino acids. Per germline, CDR1 SGHTA and CDR2 FQGNSA. The V gene lost 1 base and the J gene lost 6 bases, with 9 bases spanning the gap.

This clonotype has just a few counts. The chain joins TRBV28 to TRBJ1-1; 7 bases fit TRBD1. Unmatched junction bases numbered 3, after V lost 4 bases and J lost 1 base. Germline V CDR1 and CDR2: MDHEN, SYDVKM. The CDR3 has 14 residues. CDR3 nucleotide sequence: TGTGCCAGCAGTTCGGGACAGACGAACACTGAAGCTTTCTTT. Residues: CASSSGQTNTEAFF.

The chain couples TRBV30 to TRBJ2-5; 15 bases line up with TRBD2. Losses at the gene ends were 5 bases for V and 5 bases for J; bases not matched to a gene: 3. The V gene's germline CDR1 is GTSNPN and CDR2 SVGIG (reference sequence). The CDR3 extends over 14 amino acids. CDR3 loop: CAWGLAGGPETQYF. CDR3 bases: TGTGCCTGGGGACTAGCGGGAGGGCCGGAGACCCAGTACTTC.

This sequence joins TRBV20-1 and TRBJ2-2; D gene ambiguous. The germline V gene encodes CDR1 DFQATT and CDR2 SNEGSKA (reference sequence). The germline V and J ends were trimmed by 5 bases and 7 bases, with 14 bases remaining between them. This CDR3 is built from 13 residues. CDR3 amino acids: CSAPRWVDGELFF. The CDR3 bases are TGCAGTGCTCCTCGTTGGGTTGACGGGGAGCTGTTTTTT.

This clonotype was seen a handful of times. The rearrangement uses TRBV6-5 and TRBJ1-6; D gene ambiguous. Germline assignment: CDR1 MNHEY and CDR2 SVGAGI. V was trimmed by 4 bases and J by 5 bases, leaving 9 bases between them. CDR3 length: 14 residues. CDR3 sequence: CASSSPGHNSPLHF. The CDR3 DNA follows: TGTGCCAGCAGTTCCCCGGGTCATAATTCACCCCTCCACTTT.

The J gene is TRBJ2-1, the V gene TRBV11-2, with a possible D match to TRBD2 (6 bases). Germline loops: CDR1 SGHAT, CDR2 FQNNGV. V lost 5 bases to trimming and J lost 1 base, with 12 bases between them. The CDR3 is 15 amino acids. The CDR3: CASSPLRGSYNEQFF. The CDR3, as DNA: TGTGCCAGCAGCCCACTCCGGGGGTCCTACAATGAGCAGTTCTTC.